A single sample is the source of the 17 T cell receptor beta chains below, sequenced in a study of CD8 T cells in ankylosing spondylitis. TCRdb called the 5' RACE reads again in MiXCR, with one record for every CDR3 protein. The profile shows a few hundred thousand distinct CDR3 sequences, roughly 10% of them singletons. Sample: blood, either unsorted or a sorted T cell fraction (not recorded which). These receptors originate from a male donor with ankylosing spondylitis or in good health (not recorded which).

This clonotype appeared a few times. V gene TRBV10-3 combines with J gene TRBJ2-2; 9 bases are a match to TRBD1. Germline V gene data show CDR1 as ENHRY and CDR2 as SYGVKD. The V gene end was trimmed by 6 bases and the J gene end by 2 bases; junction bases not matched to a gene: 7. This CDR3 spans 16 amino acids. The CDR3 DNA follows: TGTGCCATCAGCCCCCGGACAGGGGCCAACACCGGGGAGCTGTTTTTT. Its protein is CAISPRTGANTGELFF.

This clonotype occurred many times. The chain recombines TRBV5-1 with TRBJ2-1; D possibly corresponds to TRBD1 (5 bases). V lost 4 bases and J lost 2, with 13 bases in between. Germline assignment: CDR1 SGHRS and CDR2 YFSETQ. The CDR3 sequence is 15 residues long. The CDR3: CASSGDSLTYNEQFF. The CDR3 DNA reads TGCGCCAGCAGCGGCGACAGCCTGACCTACAATGAGCAGTTCTTC.

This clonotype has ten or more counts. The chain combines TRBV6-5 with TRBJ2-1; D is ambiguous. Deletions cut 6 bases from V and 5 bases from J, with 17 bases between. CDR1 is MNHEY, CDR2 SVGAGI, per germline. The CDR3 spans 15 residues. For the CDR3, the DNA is TGTGCCAGCAGCCGAGACTTTAACCTGGACAATGAGCAGTTCTTC. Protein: CASSRDFNLDNEQFF.

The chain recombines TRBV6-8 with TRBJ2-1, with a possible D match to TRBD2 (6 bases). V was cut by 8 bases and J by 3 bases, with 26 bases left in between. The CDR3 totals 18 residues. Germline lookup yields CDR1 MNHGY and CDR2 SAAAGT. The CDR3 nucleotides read TGTGCCAGCCTATTCCTGAGGGCGACTAGACTGGGCTACAATGAGCAGTTCTTC. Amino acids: CASLFLRATRLGYNEQFF.

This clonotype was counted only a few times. For the CDR3, the DNA is TGCGCCAGCAGCTTGGGGACAGGGAGGAGACCGATGAACACCGGGGAGCTGTTTTTT. Its protein is CASSLGTGRRPMNTGELFF. The chain combines TRBV5-1 with TRBJ2-2; TRBD1 matches at 8 bases. The V gene's germline CDR1 is SGHRS and CDR2 YFSETQ. V gave up 0 bases and J gave up 1 base; unmatched junction bases: 11. This CDR3 spans 19 amino acids.

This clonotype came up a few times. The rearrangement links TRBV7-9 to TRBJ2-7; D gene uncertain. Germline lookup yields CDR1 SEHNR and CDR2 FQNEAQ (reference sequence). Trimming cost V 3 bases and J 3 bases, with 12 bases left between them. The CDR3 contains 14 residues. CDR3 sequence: CASSFKWPNYEQYF. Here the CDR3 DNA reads TGTGCCAGCAGCTTTAAGTGGCCGAACTACGAGCAGTACTTC.

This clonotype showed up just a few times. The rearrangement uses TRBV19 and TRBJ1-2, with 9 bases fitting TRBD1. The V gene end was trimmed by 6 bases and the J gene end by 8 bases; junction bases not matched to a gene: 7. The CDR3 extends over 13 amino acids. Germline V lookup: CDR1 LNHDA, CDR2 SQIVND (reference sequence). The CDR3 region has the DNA TGTGCCAGTAGGGGACAGGGAATGTACGGCTACACCTTC. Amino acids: CASRGQGMYGYTF.

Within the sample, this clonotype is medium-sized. The CDR3 region has the DNA TGCAGTGTGGCGGGGGGCAGCAATCAGCCCCAGCATTTT. The encoded protein is CSVAGGSNQPQHF. The J gene is TRBJ1-5, the V gene TRBV20-1; tentative D call: TRBD1 (6 bases). Trimming removed 7 bases at V and 1 base at J, with 11 bases between. Germline V gene sequence: CDR1 DFQATT, CDR2 SNEGSKA (reference sequence). CDR3 length: 13 amino acids.

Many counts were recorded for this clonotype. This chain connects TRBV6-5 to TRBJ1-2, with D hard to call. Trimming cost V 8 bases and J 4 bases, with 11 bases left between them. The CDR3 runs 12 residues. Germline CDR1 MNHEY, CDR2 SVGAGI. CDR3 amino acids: CASHVRAYGYTF. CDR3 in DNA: TGTGCCAGCCACGTCCGAGCCTATGGCTACACCTTC.

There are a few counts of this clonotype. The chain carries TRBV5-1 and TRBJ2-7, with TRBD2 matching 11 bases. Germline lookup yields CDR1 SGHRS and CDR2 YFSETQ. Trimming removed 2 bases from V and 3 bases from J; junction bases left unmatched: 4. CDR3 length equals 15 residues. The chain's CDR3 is CASSLLAGANYEQYF. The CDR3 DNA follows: TGCGCCAGCAGCTTACTAGCGGGAGCTAACTACGAGCAGTACTTC.

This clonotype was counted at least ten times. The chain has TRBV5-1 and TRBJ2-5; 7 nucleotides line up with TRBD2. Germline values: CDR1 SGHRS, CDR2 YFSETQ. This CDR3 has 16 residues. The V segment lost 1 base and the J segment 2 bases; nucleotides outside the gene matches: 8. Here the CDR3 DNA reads TGCGCCAGCAGCTTGACGGGAGGAGGCCTGCAAGAGACCCAGTACTTC. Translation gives CASSLTGGGLQETQYF.

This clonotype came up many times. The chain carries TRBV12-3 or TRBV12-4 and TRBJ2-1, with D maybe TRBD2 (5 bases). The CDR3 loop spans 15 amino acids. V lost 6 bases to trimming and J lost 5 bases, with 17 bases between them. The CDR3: CASSHIGLSHNEQFF. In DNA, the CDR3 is TGTGCCAGCAGCCACATTGGACTTTCCCACAATGAGCAGTTCTTC.

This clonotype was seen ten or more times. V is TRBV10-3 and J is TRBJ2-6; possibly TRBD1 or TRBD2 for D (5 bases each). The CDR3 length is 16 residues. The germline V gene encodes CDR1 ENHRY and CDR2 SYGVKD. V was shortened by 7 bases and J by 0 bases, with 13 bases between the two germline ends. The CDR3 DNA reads TGTGCCATCAAAGGACAAGGGAGCTCTGGGGCCAACGTCCTGACTTTC. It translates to CAIKGQGSSGANVLTF.

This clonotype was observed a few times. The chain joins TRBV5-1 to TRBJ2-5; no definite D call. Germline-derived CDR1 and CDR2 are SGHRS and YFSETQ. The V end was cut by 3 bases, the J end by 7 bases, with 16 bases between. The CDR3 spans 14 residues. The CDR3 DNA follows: TGCGCCAGCAGCTCCTTCCGTCCGTTGGGGACCCAGTACTTC. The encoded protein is CASSSFRPLGTQYF.

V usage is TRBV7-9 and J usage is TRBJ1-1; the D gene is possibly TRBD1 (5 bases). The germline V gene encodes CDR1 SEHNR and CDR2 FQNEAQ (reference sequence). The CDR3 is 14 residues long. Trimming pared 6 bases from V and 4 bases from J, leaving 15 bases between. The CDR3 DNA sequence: TGTGCCAGCAGGAGACTGGGGGGTACCACTGAAGCTTTCTTT. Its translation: CASRRLGGTTEAFF.

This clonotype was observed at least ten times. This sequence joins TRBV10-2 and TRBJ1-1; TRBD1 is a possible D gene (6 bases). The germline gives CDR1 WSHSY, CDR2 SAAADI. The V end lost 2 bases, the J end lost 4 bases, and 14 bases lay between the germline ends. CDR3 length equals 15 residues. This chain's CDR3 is CASSEQDRGATEAFF. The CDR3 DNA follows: TGCGCCAGCAGTGAGCAGGACAGAGGGGCCACTGAAGCTTTCTTT.

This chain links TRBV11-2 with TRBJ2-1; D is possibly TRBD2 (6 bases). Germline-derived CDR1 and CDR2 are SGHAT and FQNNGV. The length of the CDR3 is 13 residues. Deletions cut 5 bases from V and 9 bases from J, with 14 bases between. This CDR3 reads CASSPTRIGEQFF. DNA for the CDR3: TGTGCCAGCAGCCCGACTAGAATCGGTGAGCAGTTCTTC.